Following are 30 T cell receptor beta chains from one sample sequenced in a study of CD8 T cells in ankylosing spondylitis. Using its own MiXCR run on the 5' RACE reads, TCRdb lists one record per CDR3 protein. The table has approximately 190,000 distinct CDR3 sequences, over 10% seen once. The sequenced sample consisted of blood, either unsorted or a sorted T cell fraction (not recorded which). The receptors here all came from a female donor with ankylosing spondylitis or in good health (not recorded which).

There are many counts of this clonotype. The rearrangement uses TRBV7-9 and TRBJ1-5, with D tentatively TRBD1 (6 bases). CDR1 and CDR2 (germline): SEHNR, FQNEAQ (reference sequence). This CDR3 region has 13 residues. V lost 5 bases and J 11 bases, leaving 16 bases between the germline ends. In DNA form, the CDR3 reads TGTGCCAGCAGCCAAGGGGTCAGGGGAGCCCAGCATTTT. Protein product: CASSQGVRGAQHF.

This clonotype was seen at least ten times. This sequence joins TRBV9 and TRBJ2-1, with TRBD2 identical over 8 bases. With V trimmed by 5 bases and J by 9 bases, 7 bases remained unmatched. The CDR3 extends over 13 amino acids. Germline V CDR1 and CDR2: SGDLS, YYNGEE. CDR3 sequence (DNA): TGTGCCAGCAGGGAAGCGGGAGCCACTGAGCAGTTCTTC. Translated: CASREAGATEQFF.

This clonotype was seen more than once but under ten times. The chain has TRBV5-1 and TRBJ2-1, with 9 positions matching TRBD2. CDR3 length equals 16 residues. Trimming at V came to 4 bases and at J to 8 bases, leaving 13 bases not matched to a gene. Germline V lookup: CDR1 SGHRS, CDR2 YFSETQ. CDR3 protein: CASSVGLAARHDEQFF. For the CDR3, the DNA is TGCGCCAGCAGCGTGGGACTAGCCGCTAGACATGATGAGCAGTTCTTC. Together with reference TRBV5-1 and TRBJ2-1, the CDR3 gives the full variable domain: KAGVTQTPRYLIKTRGQQVTLSCSPISGHRSVSWYQQTPGQGLQFLFEYFSETQRNKGNFPGRFSGRQFSNSRSEMNVSTLELGDSALYLCASSVGLAARHDEQFFGPGTRLTVL.

The V call is TRBV7-2, the J call TRBJ2-7; 7 bases align to TRBD1. The length of the CDR3 is 15 residues. Per the germline V gene, CDR1 is SGHTA and CDR2 is FQGNSA. The V segment lost 3 bases and the J segment 6 bases; nucleotides outside the gene matches: 11. The CDR3 is CASSFLPGQSSEQYF. The CDR3, as DNA: TGTGCCAGCAGCTTCTTACCGGGACAGTCTTCCGAGCAGTACTTC.

This clonotype was seen at least ten times. This chain uses TRBV9 with TRBJ2-1, with 9 bases matching TRBD2. The CDR3 has 15 residues. V was pared by 3 bases and J by 4 bases, with 5 bases of the junction left unmatched. Germline lookup yields CDR1 SGDLS and CDR2 YYNGEE. CDR3 coding DNA: TGTGCCAGCAGCGCCCGACTAGCGGAATACAATGAGCAGTTCTTC. Translation: CASSARLAEYNEQFF.

This clonotype was picked up many times. The chain links TRBV7-3 to TRBJ1-1; 7 bases map to TRBD1. CDR1 is SGHTA, CDR2 FQGTGA, per germline. The CDR3 is made up of 13 amino acids. Germline trimming cut 6 bases from V and 0 bases from J; bases unmatched to any gene: 1. The CDR3 protein is CASSTGVNTEAFF. The CDR3 coding sequence is TGTGCCAGCAGTACAGGGGTGAACACTGAAGCTTTCTTT.

V and J are TRBV20-1 and TRBJ2-7; either TRBD1 or TRBD2 may fit D (5 bases each). Trimming removed 6 bases at V and 5 bases at J, with 23 bases between. The CDR3 contains 15 residues. In germline, CDR1 is DFQATT, CDR2 SNEGSKA (reference sequence). The CDR3 region has the DNA TGCAGTGCCATCAAGTCCAGCCAGGGACCTGACGAGCAGTACTTC. This translates into CSAIKSSQGPDEQYF.

The V call is TRBV14, the J call TRBJ2-3; D remains unclear. Germline CDR1 SGHDN, CDR2 FVKESK. The CDR3 contains 16 residues. The ends were cut back, 0 bases at V and 0 bases at J, with 10 bases in the middle. This chain's CDR3 is CASSQDTARSTDTQYF. DNA of the CDR3: TGTGCCAGCAGCCAAGATACGGCTAGAAGCACAGATACGCAGTATTTT.

This clonotype occurred many times. The rearrangement links TRBV6-1 to TRBJ2-1, with 7 bases fitting TRBD2. V lost 1 base and J lost 10; bases outside the gene matches: 16. The germline V gene encodes CDR1 MNHNS and CDR2 SASEGT. The CDR3 consists of 17 residues. CDR3 in amino acids: CASSEVSWTSGGSEQFF. The CDR3 bases are TGTGCCAGCAGTGAAGTTTCTTGGACTAGTGGTGGGAGCGAGCAGTTCTTC.

The sample holds many counts of this clonotype. The chain links TRBV16 to TRBJ2-4; D gene uncertain. Germline V gene sequence: CDR1 KGHSY, CDR2 FQNENV. The CDR3 loop spans 15 amino acids. V shed 6 bases and J shed 1 base, with 13 bases lying between them. CDR3 in DNA: TGTGCCAGCAGTCCCTCGGATTCGGCCAAAAACATTCAGTACTTC. Encoded protein: CASSPSDSAKNIQYF. Full variable domain (missing parts from reference TRBV16 and TRBJ2-4): GEEVAQTPKHLVRGEGQKAKLYCAPIKGHSYVFWYQQVLKNEFKFLISFQNENVFDETGMPKERFSAKCLPNSPCSLEIQATKLEDSAVYFCASSPSDSAKNIQYFGAGTRLSVL.

This clonotype was seen repeatedly, ten times or more. This rearrangement joins TRBV28 to TRBJ2-7; D is unclear. V shed 7 bases and J shed 2 bases, with 15 bases lying between them. Germline assignment: CDR1 MDHEN and CDR2 SYDVKM. This CDR3 comprises 14 residues. The CDR3 sequence is CASTSSGFAYEQYF. DNA of the CDR3: TGTGCCAGCACCAGTAGTGGATTCGCCTACGAGCAGTACTTC.

This clonotype was seen ten or more times. This rearrangement joins TRBV10-3 to TRBJ2-1, with 8 bases aligning to TRBD2. V dropped 0 bases and J dropped 8; count of bases not matched to a gene: 6. This CDR3 contains 15 residues. Germline CDR1 is ENHRY and CDR2 is SYGVKD. The DNA of the CDR3 is TGTGCCATCAGTGAGTCTGCGGGAGCGGGGGATGAGCAGTTCTTC. Its translation is CAISESAGAGDEQFF.

Details on this clonotype: Here the CDR3 omits its conserved ending phenylalanine or tryptophan, so a read error is the likely source. The chain links TRBV20-1 to TRBJ1-5; a weak D match, TRBD1 (5 bases). The CDR3 covers 18 residues. V lost 6 bases and J 0 bases, leaving 24 bases between the germline ends. Germline values: CDR1 DFQATT, CDR2 SNEGSKA (reference sequence). The CDR3 bases are TGCAGTGCCGATCGGGTGGGGGGAACTCTCTATAGCAATCAGCCCCAGCATATT. This sequence encodes CSADRVGGTLYSNQPQHI.

Many counts were recorded for this clonotype. The rearrangement uses TRBV4-3 and TRBJ2-3, with unresolved D. The CDR3 contains 15 residues. CDR1 and CDR2 from the germline V gene are LGHNA and YSLEER. The ends were cut back, 2 bases at V and 2 bases at J, with 11 bases in the middle. Written as DNA, the CDR3 is TGCGCCAGCAGCCAAAGGCCAACCGACACAGATACGCAGTATTTT. Translation: CASSQRPTDTDTQYF.

This clonotype was seen many times. The rearrangement uses TRBV6-1 and TRBJ2-3; D may be TRBD2 (7 bases). The CDR3 consists of 15 residues. From germline, CDR1 is MNHNS and CDR2 SASEGT. The germline V and J ends were trimmed by 6 bases and 4 bases, with 17 bases remaining between them. The CDR3 region has the DNA TGTGCCAGCAGCCAACAGGGAGGGCGGGCAGATACGCAGTATTTT. This gives the protein CASSQQGGRADTQYF.

The CDR3, as DNA: TGTGCCAGCAGCCACTCGACAGAAACGAACACTGAAGCTTTCTTT. Encoded protein: CASSHSTETNTEAFF. The V gene is TRBV7-9, the J gene TRBJ1-1; D possibly corresponds to TRBD1 (5 bases). The CDR3 loop spans 15 amino acids. Per germline, CDR1 SEHNR and CDR2 FQNEAQ (reference sequence). Trimming pared 5 bases from V and 1 base from J, leaving 14 bases between. Complete variable domain (other parts from reference TRBV7-9 and TRBJ1-1): DTGVSQNPRHKITKRGQNVTFRCDPISEHNRLYWYRQTLGQGPEFLTYFQNEAQLEKSRLLSDRFSAERPKGSFSTLEIQRTEQGDSAMYLCASSHSTETNTEAFFGQGTRLTVV.

This clonotype was recorded many times. J is TRBJ2-7 and V is TRBV28; D might be TRBD2 (6 bases). The V and J ends lost 5 bases and 4 bases respectively, with 24 bases between them. CDR3 length equals 17 residues. Germline CDR1 is MDHEN and CDR2 is SYDVKM. The chain's CDR3 is CASSPRGPGTAGYEQYF. The CDR3 DNA sequence: TGTGCCAGCAGTCCAAGGGGCCCCGGGACTGCTGGTTACGAGCAGTACTTC.

This clonotype has ten or more counts. The chain recombines TRBV19 with TRBJ1-1, with 8 bases that match TRBD1. Germline CDR1 and CDR2: LNHDA and SQIVND (reference sequence). The CDR3 contains 13 residues. After removal of 7 bases from V and 1 base from J, the junction contained 2 bases not matched to a gene. The CDR3 protein is CASNGQGNTEAFF. CDR3 nucleotide sequence: TGTGCCAGTAATGGACAGGGGAACACTGAAGCTTTCTTT.

This clonotype was seen a few times. The gene calls are TRBV7-2 and TRBJ2-5, with D perhaps matching TRBD1 (5 bases). This CDR3 has 17 residues. The germline gives CDR1 SGHTA, CDR2 FQGNSA. V lost 0 bases to trimming and J lost 5 bases, with 19 bases between them. Written as DNA, the CDR3 is TGTGCCAGCAGCTTAGCGCTCCTAGGACAACGGCGGGAGACCCAGTACTTC. Protein: CASSLALLGQRRETQYF.

This clonotype was seen many times. The chain is built from TRBV7-9 and TRBJ2-4, with D hard to call. CDR3 size: 16 residues. With 0 bases removed from V and 0 bases from J, the gap between germline ends came to 9 bases. CDR1 and CDR2 (germline): SEHNR, FQNEAQ (reference sequence). The chain's CDR3 is CASSLAGFQAKNIQYF. The CDR3 DNA reads TGTGCCAGCAGCTTAGCAGGGTTCCAAGCCAAAAACATTCAGTACTTC.

In the case of this clonotype: Relative to the germline gene, one junction end is altered; a read error may explain this. The chain is built from TRBV6-6 and TRBJ2-7; D call uncertain. The CDR3 has 12 amino acids. Germline V gene sequence: CDR1 MNHNY, CDR2 SVGAGI (reference sequence). CDR3 coding DNA: TGTGCCAGTAGTTACCCACCCTACGAGCAGTGCTTC. Translation: CASSYPPYEQCF.

The gene calls are TRBV5-5 and TRBJ2-3; no firm D call. Germline V gives CDR1 SGHKS, CDR2 YYEKEE (reference sequence). This CDR3 has 12 residues. V was cut by 5 bases and J by 4 bases, with 8 bases left in between. The CDR3 loop is CASSLPADTQYF. CDR3 DNA: TGTGCCAGCAGTCTCCCCGCAGATACGCAGTATTTT. The whole variable domain, filled in from reference TRBV5-5 and TRBJ2-3, reads DAGVTQSPTHLIKTRGQQVTLRCSPISGHKSVSWYQQVLGQGPQFIFQYYEKEERGRGNFPDRFSARQFPNYSSELNVNALLLGDSALYLCASSLPADTQYFGPGTRLTVL.

This clonotype has at least ten counts. The V call is TRBV10-3, the J call TRBJ2-3; 8 bases line up with TRBD2. CDR3 size: 15 residues. V lost 6 bases to trimming and J lost 4 bases; unmatched junction nucleotides: 9. Germline-derived CDR1 and CDR2 are ENHRY and SYGVKD. This CDR3 is CAIRETAGVADTQYF. For the CDR3, the DNA is TGTGCCATCAGAGAAACAGCGGGAGTGGCAGATACGCAGTATTTT.

V is TRBV12-3 or TRBV12-4 and J is TRBJ2-6; no reliable D call. Between the trimmed V and J ends, which lost 6 bases and 4 bases, there was a span of 19 bases. The CDR3 is made up of 17 amino acids. The CDR3 nucleotides read TGTGCCAGCAGACTAAGGGCTCTCTTGGGAGGGGCCAACGTCCTGACTTTC. It is translated as CASRLRALLGGANVLTF.

At least ten counts were recorded for this clonotype. The rearrangement links TRBV29-1 to TRBJ2-3; no reliable D call. The J call is uncertain, as TRBJ1-5 better fits the DNA end. This CDR3 spans 17 amino acids. The germline V gene has CDR1 SQVTM and CDR2 ANQGSEA. DNA of the CDR3: TGCTCCGTACCTACCTTCGCGTCGGGAACTAGCACAGATACGCAGCATTTT. Translated: CSVPTFASGTSTDTQHF.

This clonotype was detected ten times or more. The CDR3 loop is CASRQGQHYNEQFF. The DNA of the CDR3 is TGTGCCAGCAGACAGGGACAGCACTACAATGAGCAGTTCTTC. The rearrangement joins TRBV27 to TRBJ2-1; 7 nucleotides line up with TRBD1. Trimming removed 6 bases from V and 3 bases from J; junction bases left unmatched: 5. The CDR3 runs to 14 residues. Germline V gives CDR1 MNHEY, CDR2 SMNVEV (reference sequence).

This clonotype was found many times. The genes are TRBV27 and TRBJ2-7; weak D call: TRBD1 (5 bases). Trimming took off 7 bases at V and 7 bases at J, with 20 bases between the two ends. CDR3 size: 14 residues. CDR1 MNHEY and CDR2 SMNVEV come from the germline V gene (reference sequence). Here the CDR3 reads CASTYSPGMREQYF. As DNA, the CDR3 is TGTGCCAGCACCTATTCCCCAGGGATGAGGGAGCAGTACTTC.

V gene TRBV20-1 combines with J gene TRBJ2-2; no clear D. This CDR3 comprises 14 residues. Per germline, CDR1 DFQATT and CDR2 SNEGSKA (reference sequence). V lost 6 bases to trimming and J lost 4 bases, with 15 bases between them. Written as DNA, the CDR3 is TGCAGTGCAGTGGAATTGAAGGGCACCGGGGAGCTGTTTTTT. Encoded protein: CSAVELKGTGELFF.

The genes are TRBV4-1 and TRBJ2-7; 9 bases are a match to TRBD2. The V and J ends lost 0 bases and 6 bases, in that order; junction bases with no gene match: 12. The CDR3 has 17 residues. Germline V gives CDR1 MGHRA, CDR2 YSYEKL. The CDR3 here is CASSQDSAGGRASEQYF. For the CDR3, the DNA is TGCGCCAGCAGCCAAGATTCCGCGGGCGGGAGGGCCTCCGAGCAGTACTTC.

This clonotype was seen at least ten times. An end of the junction does not agree with germline; a read error may underlie this. CDR3 sequence reads: CASTLGGLQPQHF. The CDR3 DNA is TGTGCCAGCACTTTAGGAGGTCTACAGCCCCAGCATTTT. The V call is TRBV12-3 or TRBV12-4, the J call TRBJ1-5; no clear D gene. The CDR3 totals 13 residues.